The 25 T cell receptor beta chains reported below all come from one sample, sequenced in a study of blood T cell repertoires in COVID-19. Produced via immunoSEQ multiplex PCR; TCRdb's table is partial and in-frame only. Of 250,000 to 350,000 clones listed, about 86% are singletons. The specimen sequenced was peripheral blood. The receptors here all came from a woman between 50 and 59 years old with acute or convalescent COVID-19.

The gene calls are TRBV18 and TRBJ1-2; 7 nucleotides match TRBD1. From germline, CDR1 is KGHSH and CDR2 LQKENI. The length of the CDR3 is 14 residues. The J segment lost 7 bases and the V segment lost 2 bases, leaving 7 bases of the junction unmatched. CDR3: CASSPEGATGGYTF. CDR3 sequence (DNA): TGTGCCAGCTCACCAGAGGGGGCGACTGGTGGCTACACCTTC.

J is TRBJ1-2 and V is TRBV29-1; D call uncertain. From germline, CDR1 is SQVTM and CDR2 ANQGSEA. The CDR3 consists of 12 residues. V was cut by 4 bases and J by 3 bases, with 9 bases left in between. The CDR3 region has the DNA TGCAGCGTTGGAGAACAAGACTATGGCTACACCTTC. This gives the protein CSVGEQDYGYTF.

The chain links TRBV30 to TRBJ1-5; no reliable D call. Germline CDR1 reads GTSNPN; CDR2 reads SVGIG (reference sequence). Trimming removed 4 bases at V and 7 bases at J, with 14 bases between. This CDR3 has 13 residues. The CDR3 sequence is CAWNPGFDQPQHF. In DNA, the CDR3 is TGTGCCTGGAACCCGGGGTTTGACCAGCCCCAGCATTTT.

This chain uses TRBV2 with TRBJ1-2, with D possibly matching TRBD1 (5 bases). The CDR3 has 13 residues. V lost 2 bases to trimming and J lost 8 bases, with 12 bases between them. Germline loops: CDR1 SNHLY, CDR2 FYNNEI. CDR3 in DNA: TGTGCCAGCAGTGAATCCAGGGCAAAGGGCTACACCTTC. Protein sequence: CASSESRAKGYTF.

The CDR3 nucleotides are TGTGCCTGGAGTGATTACGGGGAGCTGTTTTTT. It codes for CAWSDYGELFF. The chain links TRBV30 to TRBJ2-2; D remains ambiguous. This CDR3 has 11 residues. V was pared by 1 base and J by 7 bases, with 4 bases between. Germline CDR1 and CDR2: GTSNPN and SVGIG (reference sequence).

The chain has TRBV7-7 and TRBJ2-7, with 8 bases matching TRBD1. The CDR3 covers 21 residues. V was clipped by 0 bases and J by 3 bases; unmatched bases: 22. Per germline, CDR1 SSHAT and CDR2 FNYEAQ (reference sequence). The CDR3 sequence: CASSLAERWTGRPTLYYEQYV. DNA of the CDR3: TGTGCCAGCAGCTTAGCAGAGCGTTGGACAGGGCGACCGACGTTGTACTACGAGCAGTACGTC.

The chain joins TRBV11-2 to TRBJ1-2; D may be TRBD1 (6 bases). From germline, CDR1 is SGHAT and CDR2 FQNNGV. The CDR3 length is 15 residues. Trimming left V 5 bases short and J 2 bases short, with 15 bases between. In nucleotides, the CDR3 is TGTGCCAGCAGCCTTTGGGGGGGCGAGAACTATGGCTACACCTTC. Translated, it gives CASSLWGGENYGYTF.

This clone has just one count. The CDR3 nucleotides read TGTGCCAGCAGCCCCCCCGTAGTCAAAGAAAAACTGTTTTTT. Translated: CASSPPVVKEKLFF. This chain connects TRBV5-8 to TRBJ1-4; D remains unclear. Per germline, CDR1 SGHTS and CDR2 YDEGEE. This CDR3 region has 14 residues. Trimming removed 4 bases at V and 8 bases at J, with 15 bases between.

V usage is TRBV27 and J usage is TRBJ2-2; TRBD1 agrees at 10 bases. The V gene's germline CDR1 is MNHEY and CDR2 SMNVEV (reference sequence). The V segment lost 3 bases and the J segment 5 bases; nucleotides outside the gene matches: 3. The CDR3 consists of 15 residues. The CDR3 loop is CASSLGTGVTGELFF. DNA for the CDR3: TGTGCCAGCAGTTTGGGGACAGGGGTGACCGGGGAGCTGTTTTTT.

This clone has only a few counts. The chain uses TRBV7-9 and TRBJ1-1, with D perhaps matching TRBD1 (6 bases). Trimming shortened V by 4 bases and J by 1 base, and 7 bases separated the two germline ends. This CDR3 contains 13 residues. Germline lookup yields CDR1 SEHNR and CDR2 FQNEAQ (reference sequence). Here the CDR3 DNA reads TGTGCCAGCAGCTCACAGGGGAACACTGAAGCTTTCTTT. It yields the protein CASSSQGNTEAFF.

The chain uses TRBV10-3 and TRBJ2-7; the match to TRBD1 covers 10 bases. Losses at the gene ends were 6 bases for V and 3 bases for J; bases not matched to a gene: 2. This CDR3 contains 13 residues. CDR1 and CDR2 from the germline V gene are ENHRY and SYGVKD. Here the CDR3 DNA reads TGTGCCATCAGGGGGGACAGGGGCTACGAGCAGTACGTC. It is translated as CAIRGDRGYEQYV.

This clone showed up just a few times. The gene calls are TRBV5-1 and TRBJ2-1; D might be TRBD1 (6 bases). The CDR3 extends over 17 amino acids. Germline values: CDR1 SGHRS, CDR2 YFSETQ. V was clipped by 3 bases and J by 0 bases, with 16 bases between them. CDR3 bases: TGCGCCAGCAGCTCCAACCCTACAGGGAGCTCCTACAATGAGCAGTTCTTC. Translation gives CASSSNPTGSSYNEQFF.

This clone has a single count. The gene calls are TRBV25-1 and TRBJ1-3; possibly TRBD1 for D (5 bases). V lost 3 bases and J 8 bases, leaving 14 bases between the germline ends. Germline values: CDR1 MGHDK, CDR2 SYGVNS. The CDR3 runs 14 residues. This chain's CDR3 is CASSDSGRDHTIYF. DNA for the CDR3: TGTGCCAGCAGTGATTCCGGGAGGGACCACACCATATATTTT. Variable domain in full (rest from reference TRBV25-1 and TRBJ1-3): EADIYQTPRYLVIGTGKKITLECSQTMGHDKMYWYQQDPGMELHLIHYSYGVNSTEKGDLSSESTVSRIRTEHFPLTLESARPSHTSQYLCASSDSGRDHTIYFGEGSWLTVV.

This clone showed up just a few times. The V call is TRBV19, the J call TRBJ2-1, with 9 bases fitting TRBD1. V trimming: 2 bases; J trimming: 10 bases; junction bases outside the gene matches: 12. CDR3 length equals 16 residues. From germline, CDR1 is LNHDA and CDR2 SQIVND (reference sequence). The CDR3: CASSILPGQGNVEQFF. In nucleotides, the CDR3 is TGTGCCAGTAGTATACTCCCAGGACAGGGGAACGTCGAGCAGTTCTTC.

The rearrangement joins TRBV19 to TRBJ2-7; the D gene is possibly TRBD1 (6 bases). Germline loops: CDR1 LNHDA, CDR2 SQIVND (reference sequence). The CDR3 sequence is 12 residues long. V gave up 8 bases and J gave up 4 bases, with 12 bases separating them. CDR3 residues: CASGGLGYEQYF. CDR3 nucleotide sequence: TGTGCCAGTGGGGGCTTGGGTTACGAGCAGTACTTC.

This chain joins TRBV6-5 and TRBJ2-4; 8 nucleotides align to TRBD2. The CDR3 is made up of 16 amino acids. The J segment lost 9 bases and the V segment lost 3 bases, leaving 13 bases of the junction unmatched. Germline CDR1 and CDR2: MNHEY and SVGAGI. DNA for the CDR3: TGTGCCAGCAGTTATGTCTCAATCCGCGCGGGGGGCATTCAGTACTTC. It translates to CASSYVSIRAGGIQYF.

In regard to this clone: Other DNA sequences within the sample encode an identical CDR3. This chain uses TRBV10-3 with TRBJ1-4; weak D call: TRBD1 (6 bases). V was pared by 5 bases and J by 2 bases, with 9 bases between. CDR1 and CDR2 (germline): ENHRY, SYGVKD. The CDR3 spans 14 residues. The CDR3 nucleotides read TGTGCCATCAGTCGGGACACTACTAATGAAAAACTGTTTTTT. Translation: CAISRDTTNEKLFF.

This chain connects TRBV6-4 to TRBJ1-5; tentative D call: TRBD1 (6 bases). Germline values: CDR1 MRHNA, CDR2 SNTAGT. The CDR3 length is 15 residues. The ends were cut back, 4 bases at V and 1 base at J, with 11 bases in the middle. The CDR3 nucleotides are TGTGCCAGCAGTGTCAAACAGGGAAGCAATCAGCCCCAGCATTTT. Encoded protein: CASSVKQGSNQPQHF.

The chain employs TRBV13 and TRBJ1-6; TRBD1 is a possible D gene (5 bases). From germline, CDR1 is PRHDT and CDR2 FYEKMQ (reference sequence). Trimming cost V 5 bases and J 4 bases, with 15 bases left between them. The CDR3 length is 16 residues. CDR3 residues: CASSQGGGKYNSPLHF. The CDR3 bases are TGTGCCAGCAGCCAGGGCGGTGGCAAGTATAATTCACCCCTCCACTTT. The full variable domain, its missing parts supplied by reference TRBV13 and TRBJ1-6, is AAGVIQSPRHLIKEKRETATLKCYPIPRHDTVYWYQQGPGQDPQFLISFYEKMQSDKGSIPDRFSAQQFSDYHSELNMSSLELGDSALYFCASSQGGGKYNSPLHFGNGTRLTVT.

The chain combines TRBV6-5 with TRBJ2-5; tentatively, D is TRBD2 (5 bases). Trimming removed 8 bases from V and 4 bases from J, with 14 bases in between. The CDR3 has 13 residues. Germline CDR1 and CDR2: MNHEY and SVGAGI. The CDR3 DNA reads TGTGCCAGCGGAGACGGGGATGGAGAGACCCAGTACTTC. It yields the protein CASGDGDGETQYF.

V usage is TRBV10-3 and J usage is TRBJ1-1, with D possibly TRBD1 on 5 matching bases. V was trimmed by 3 bases and J by 5 bases, leaving 13 bases between them. CDR1 ENHRY and CDR2 SYGVKD come from the germline V gene. The CDR3 is 14 residues long. CDR3 sequence reads: CAISDRAGYTEAFF. DNA of the CDR3: TGTGCCATCAGTGATAGGGCAGGGTATACTGAAGCTTTCTTT.

The chain carries TRBV28 and TRBJ1-3; TRBD1 aligns across 7 bases. The CDR3 contains 14 residues. The ends lost 7 bases at V and 2 bases at J; junction bases unmatched: 5. Germline CDR1 MDHEN, CDR2 SYDVKM. CDR3 in amino acids: CASTPTGTGNTIYF. The CDR3 nucleotides read TGTGCCAGCACCCCGACAGGGACTGGAAACACCATATATTTT.

As DNA, the CDR3 is TGTGCCAGCAGCCCCTATAACAGGGCCAATCAGCCCCAGCATTTT. Amino acids: CASSPYNRANQPQHF. V and J are TRBV5-8 and TRBJ1-5; D perhaps matches TRBD1 (6 bases). V lost 4 bases and J lost 3, with 14 bases in between. The germline V gene has CDR1 SGHTS and CDR2 YDEGEE. CDR3 length: 15 residues. Full variable domain (rest looked up from reference TRBV5-8 and TRBJ1-5): EAGVTQSPTHLIKTRGQQATLRCSPISGHTSVYWYQQALGLGLQFLLWYDEGEERNRGNFPPRFSGRQFPNYSSELNVNALELEDSALYLCASSPYNRANQPQHFGDGTRLSIL.

This chain joins TRBV3-1 (or the pseudogene TRBV3-2) and TRBJ2-4; 8 nucleotides agree with TRBD1. This CDR3 has 12 residues. Germline assignment: CDR1 LGHDT and CDR2 YNNKEL (reference sequence). The V and J ends lost 6 bases and 9 bases, in that order; junction bases with no gene match: 4. The CDR3 loop is CASRGTGFIQYF. For the CDR3, the DNA is TGTGCCAGCAGGGGGACAGGCTTCATTCAGTACTTC.

This clone has only one observation. As DNA, the CDR3 is TGTGCCAGCAGCCAAGAGGCGGGACTAGCGACTGGAAATGAGCAGTTCTTC. Translation gives CASSQEAGLATGNEQFF. The J gene is TRBJ2-1, the V gene TRBV4-2; 10 nucleotides align to TRBD2. This CDR3 has 17 residues. Germline values: CDR1 LGHNA, CDR2 YNFKEQ. J lost 7 bases, V lost 0 bases, and 9 bases had no gene match.